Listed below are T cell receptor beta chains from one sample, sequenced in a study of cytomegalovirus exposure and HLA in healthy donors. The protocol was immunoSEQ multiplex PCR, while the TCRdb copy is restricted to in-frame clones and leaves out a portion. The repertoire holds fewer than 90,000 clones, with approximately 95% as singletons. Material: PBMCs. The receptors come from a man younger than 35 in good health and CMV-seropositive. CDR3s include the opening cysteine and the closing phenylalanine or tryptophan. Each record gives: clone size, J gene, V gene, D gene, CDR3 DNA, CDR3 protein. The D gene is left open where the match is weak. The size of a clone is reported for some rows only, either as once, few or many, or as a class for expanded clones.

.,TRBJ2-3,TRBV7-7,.,TGTGCTAGCAGCACTCGACTAGGTTCCGATACGCAGTATTTT,CASSTRLGSDTQYF
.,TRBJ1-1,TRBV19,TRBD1,TGTGCCAGTACCAGACCAGGGGGGCTGAACACTGAAGCTTTCTTT,CASTRPGGLNTEAFF
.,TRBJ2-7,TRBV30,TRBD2,TGTGCCTGGAGTGTCGGGGCGGGAGGAGACGAGCAGTACTTC,CAWSVGAGGDEQYF
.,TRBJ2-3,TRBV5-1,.,TGCGCCAGCCGCAGGGCCCGTACGCAGTATTTT,CASRRARTQYF
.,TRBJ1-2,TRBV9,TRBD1,TGTGCCAGCAGCGTGGGAATGGACAGGGGAGGGGACGGCTACACCTTC,CASSVGMDRGGDGYTF
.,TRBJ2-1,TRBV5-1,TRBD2,TGCGCCAGCAGCCCGGACTCCGGGACTAGCTCCTACAATGAGCAGTTCTTC,CASSPDSGTSSYNEQFF
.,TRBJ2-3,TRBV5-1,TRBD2,TGCGCCAGCAGCTTGGAACTAGCGACTCTCGATACGCAGTATTTT,CASSLELATLDTQYF
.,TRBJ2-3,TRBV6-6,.,TGTGCCAGCAGTGCGGACAGAATTACCCCAGATACGCAGTATTTT,CASSADRITPDTQYF
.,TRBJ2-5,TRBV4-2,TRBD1,TGTGCCAGCAGCCAAGAGGGGGGGACAGGGGGCGAGACCCAGTACTTC,CASSQEGGTGGETQYF
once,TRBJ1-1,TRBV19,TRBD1,TGTGCCATTGCACAGGGGGGGGCTGAAGCTTTCTTT,CAIAQGGAEAFF
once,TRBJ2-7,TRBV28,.,TGTGCCAGCAGCCGCGGACAGACCCCGCCGTACTTC,CASSRGQTPPYF
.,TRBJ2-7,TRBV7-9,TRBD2,TGTGCCAGCAGCTTGTTATATAGCGGGCCGCTTTCCTACGAGCAGTACTTC,CASSLLYSGPLSYEQYF
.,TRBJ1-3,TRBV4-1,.,TGCGCCAGCAGCCAAGATCGAAACAGAGGAAACACCATATATTTT,CASSQDRNRGNTIYF
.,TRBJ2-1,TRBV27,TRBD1,TGTGCCAGCAGTTTATCGTTGGGACAGGGGCATGAGCAGTTCTTC,CASSLSLGQGHEQFF
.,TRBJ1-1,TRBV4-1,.,TGCGCCAGCAGCCAGGGCAGGGTTACTGAAGCTTTCTTT,CASSQGRVTEAFF
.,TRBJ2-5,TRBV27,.,TGTGCCAGCAGTCAAACAGGGACACAAGAGACCCAGTACTTC,CASSQTGTQETQYF
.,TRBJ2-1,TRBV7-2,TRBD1,TGTGCCAGCAGCTACGTAGTTGGACAGGGGGACAATGAGCAGTTCTTC,CASSYVVGQGDNEQFF
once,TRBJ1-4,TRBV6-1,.,TGTGCCAGCAGTGAAAGGGCCGGGCAGGGTAATGAAAAACTGTTTTTT,CASSERAGQGNEKLFF
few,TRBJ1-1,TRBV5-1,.,TGCGCCAGCAGCTTTTCGGCGACAGTGAACACTGAAGCTTTCTTT,CASSFSATVNTEAFF
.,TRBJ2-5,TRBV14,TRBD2,TGTGCCAGCAGCCAAGATCCGGTGAGGCGGGAGCAAGAGACCCAGTACTTC,CASSQDPVRREQETQYF
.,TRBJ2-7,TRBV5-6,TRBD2,TGTGCCAGCAGCTTGGCGGCGGGAGGGCCACGGGGAAGAGGGGACGAGCAGTACTTC,CASSLAAGGPRGRGDEQYF
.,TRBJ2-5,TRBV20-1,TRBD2,TGCAGTGCTAGAGTGGCGCGGGAGAAGTACTTC,CSARVAREKYF
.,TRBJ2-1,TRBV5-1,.,TGCGCCAGTGGCGTAGGACTGGCCAGCTCCTACAATGAGCAGTTCTTC,CASGVGLASSYNEQFF
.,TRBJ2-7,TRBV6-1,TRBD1,TGTGCCACCGGGACAGGGGGCTCCTACGAGCAGTACTTC,CATGTGGSYEQYF
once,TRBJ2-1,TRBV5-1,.,TGCGCCAGCAGCGCGAGGAGTAATGAGCAGTTCTTC,CASSARSNEQFF
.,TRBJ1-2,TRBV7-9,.,TGTGCCAGCAGCTTAGGGGTTTCGGAGTATGGCTACACCTTC,CASSLGVSEYGYTF
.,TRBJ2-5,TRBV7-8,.,TGTGCCAGCAGCTTAAAGGGGCCTAGGGAGACCCAGTACTTC,CASSLKGPRETQYF
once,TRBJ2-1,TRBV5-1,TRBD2,TGCGCCAGCACTTGGCTAGCGGCGGACAATGAGCAGTTCTTC,CASTWLAADNEQFF
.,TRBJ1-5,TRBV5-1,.,TGCGCCAGCAGCGCACAGGGTGGCGGCAATCAGCCCCAGCATTTT,CASSAQGGGNQPQHF
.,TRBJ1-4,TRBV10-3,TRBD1,TGTGCCATCAGCGACAGGGCTCGTGAAAAACTGTTTTTT,CAISDRAREKLFF
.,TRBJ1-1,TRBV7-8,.,TGTGCCAGCAGCTTAGCTGCAGGGTACACTGAAGCTTTCTTT,CASSLAAGYTEAFF
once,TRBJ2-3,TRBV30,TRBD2,TGTGCCTGGACAAGCGGGGGCCCCACAGATACGCAGTATTTT,CAWTSGGPTDTQYF
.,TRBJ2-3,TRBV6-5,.,TGTGCCAGCAGTTTCGACGGGTCTTCTACCACAGATACGCAGTATTTT,CASSFDGSSTTDTQYF
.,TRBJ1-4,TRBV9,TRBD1,TGTGCCAGCAGCAATCCCGGGACAGGGCTAAATGAAAAACTGTTTTTT,CASSNPGTGLNEKLFF
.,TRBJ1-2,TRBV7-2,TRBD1,TGTGCCAGCAGCGGATACAGGGGGTCTAACTATGGCTACACCTTC,CASSGYRGSNYGYTF